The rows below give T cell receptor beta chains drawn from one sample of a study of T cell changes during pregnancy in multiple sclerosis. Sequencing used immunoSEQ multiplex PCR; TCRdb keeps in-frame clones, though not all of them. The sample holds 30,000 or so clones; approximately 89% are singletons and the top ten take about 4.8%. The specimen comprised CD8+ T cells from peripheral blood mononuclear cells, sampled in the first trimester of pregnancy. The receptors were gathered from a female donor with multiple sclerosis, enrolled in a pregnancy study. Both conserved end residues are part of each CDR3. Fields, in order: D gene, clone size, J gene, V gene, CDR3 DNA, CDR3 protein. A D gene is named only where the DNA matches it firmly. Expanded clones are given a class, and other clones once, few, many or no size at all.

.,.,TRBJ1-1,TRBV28,TGTGCCAGCAGCCAACAGTTGAGCACTGAAGCTTTCTTT,CASSQQLSTEAFF
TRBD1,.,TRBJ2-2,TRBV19,TGTGCCAGTAGTATGCTGGGACAGATGAACACCGGGGAGCTGTTTTTT,CASSMLGQMNTGELFF
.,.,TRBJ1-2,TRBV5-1,TGCGCCAGCCGGGTGACAGAAAACTATGGCTACACCTTC,CASRVTENYGYTF
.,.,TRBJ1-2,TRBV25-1,TGTGCCAGCAGTTGGCAAAGCTATGGCTACACCTTC,CASSWQSYGYTF
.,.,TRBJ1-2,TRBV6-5,TGTGCCAGCGGGACAACCGCCTGGAGCTACACCTTC,CASGTTAWSYTF
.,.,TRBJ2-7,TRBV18,TGTGCCAGCTCACCCGGATCGGGGGTAGTGGACGAGCAGTACTTC,CASSPGSGVVDEQYF
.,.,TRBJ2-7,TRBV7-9,TGTGCCAGCAGCTCGAGCCAGGGGAACTACTACGAGCAGTACTTC,CASSSSQGNYYEQYF
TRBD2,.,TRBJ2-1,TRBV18,TGTGCCAGCTCACTCCCTAGCGGGAGCTACAATGAGCAGTTCTTC,CASSLPSGSYNEQFF
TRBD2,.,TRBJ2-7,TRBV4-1,TGCGCCAGCAGCCCCCGAAGTCCTAGCGGGAGTTCTCGCTACGAGCAGTACTTC,CASSPRSPSGSSRYEQYF
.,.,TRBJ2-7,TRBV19,TGTGCCAGTAGTTCAACAGGCTACGAGCAGTACTTC,CASSSTGYEQYF
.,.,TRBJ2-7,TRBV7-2,TGTGCCAGCAGCTTAAGCCTTCTTTACGAGCAGTACTTC,CASSLSLLYEQYF
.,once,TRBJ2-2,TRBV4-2,TGTGCCAGCAGCCTGGGACAGAACACCGGGGAGCTGTTTTTT,CASSLGQNTGELFF
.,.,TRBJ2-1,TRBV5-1,TGCGCCAGCAGCCGGAGGAGATCCAGCTCCTACAATGAGCAGTTCTTC,CASSRRRSSSYNEQFF
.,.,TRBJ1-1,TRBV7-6,TGTGCCAGCAGCTTAGGTATAGGGGGCACTGAAGCTTTCTTT,CASSLGIGGTEAFF
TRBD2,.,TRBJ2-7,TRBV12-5,TGTGCTAGTGGAAAAACTAGCGGGAGGGCATACGAGCAGTACTTC,CASGKTSGRAYEQYF
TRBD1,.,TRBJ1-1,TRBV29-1,TGCAGCGTTGAGGACAGGGGTCTGTACACTGAAGCTTTCTTT,CSVEDRGLYTEAFF
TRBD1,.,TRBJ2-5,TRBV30,TGTGCCTGGAGTGTCGCCGGGACAGGGGGAGAGACCCAGTACTTC,CAWSVAGTGGETQYF
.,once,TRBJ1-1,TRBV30,TGTGCCTGGAGTGTACGTTGGGGAGATGCCCCTGAAGCTTTCTTT,CAWSVRWGDAPEAFF
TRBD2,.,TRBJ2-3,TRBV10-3,TGTGCCATCAGTGTTCTTAGCGGGAGAGGAGATACGCAGTATTTT,CAISVLSGRGDTQYF
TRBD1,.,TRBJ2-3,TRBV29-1,TGCAGCGTTTACGGGACAGGAAGCACAGATACGCAGTATTTT,CSVYGTGSTDTQYF
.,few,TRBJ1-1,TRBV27,TGTGCCAGCAGCCCCGACGGGGGAAACACTGAAGCTTTCTTT,CASSPDGGNTEAFF
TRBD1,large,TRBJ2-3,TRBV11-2,TGTGCCAGCAGCTTAATCGGCTGGGGACAGGGAATGGTCACAGATACGCAGTATTTT,CASSLIGWGQGMVTDTQYF
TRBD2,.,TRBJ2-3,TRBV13,TGTGCCAGCAGCGAGCGGGAAAGCACAGATACGCAGTATTTT,CASSERESTDTQYF
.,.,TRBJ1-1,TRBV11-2,TGTGCCAGCAGCGCAGGGGCCGGCACTGAAGCTTTCTTT,CASSAGAGTEAFF
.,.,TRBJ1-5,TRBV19,TGTGCCAGTAGTATAGATCTATCGGCGGGGCAGCCCCAGCATTTT,CASSIDLSAGQPQHF
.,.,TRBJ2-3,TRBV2,TGTGCCAGCTACTACGAGGCGGGAAACACAGATACGCAGTATTTT,CASYYEAGNTDTQYF
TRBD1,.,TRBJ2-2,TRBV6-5,TGTGCCAGCAGTTATCCGGGACAGGGTTCGACCGGGGAGCTGTTTTTT,CASSYPGQGSTGELFF
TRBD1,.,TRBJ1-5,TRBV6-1,TGTGCCAGCAGTCCCCGGGACAGGGAGAATCAGCCCCAGCATTTT,CASSPRDRENQPQHF
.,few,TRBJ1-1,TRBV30,TGTGCCTGGAGTCCGTGGGAGACCGAAGCTTTCTTT,CAWSPWETEAFF
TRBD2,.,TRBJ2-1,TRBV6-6,TGTGCCAGCAGTCCACTAGCGGGATGGGATGAGCAGTTCTTC,CASSPLAGWDEQFF
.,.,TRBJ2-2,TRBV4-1,TGCGCCAGCAGCCAAATCGGGTCGGGCACCGGGGAGCTGTTTTTT,CASSQIGSGTGELFF
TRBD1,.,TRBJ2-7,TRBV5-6,TGTGCCAGCAGCTTCGGGACAGACGAGCAGTACTTC,CASSFGTDEQYF